These 5 T cell receptor beta chains share one sample of origin, sequenced in a study of early T cells in non-severe SARS-CoV-2 infection (dated by TCRdb to 2020 to 2023). The protocol used for the library was 5' RACE. The instrument was a NextSeq 500. Through fastp at Q25 and MiXCR, TCRdb rebuilt clones from the public reads, retaining in-frame beta chains. A single entry per CDR3 protein holds the most common genes and DNA from its merged rows. This sample has 40,000 to 55,000 distinct CDR3 sequences in its table, and around 14% of those were observed once. The top ten clones comprise 9.5% to 13% of the sample. Sequenced input: whole blood. All receptors derive from an adult who was a healthcare worker with PCR-confirmed SARS-CoV-2 infection or an uninfected control (not recorded which).

This clonotype was found many times. The V and J genes are TRBV20-1 and TRBJ2-7, with TRBD1 identical over 7 bases. CDR1 DFQATT and CDR2 SNEGSKA come from the germline V gene (reference sequence). Trimming cost V 3 bases and J 5 bases; bases outside gene matches: 10. The CDR3 has 14 residues. The CDR3 region is CSASAGTVFDEQYF. The CDR3 bases are TGCAGTGCTAGCGCAGGGACAGTTTTCGACGAGCAGTACTTC.

This clonotype was detected only a few times. CDR3 loop: CASSTGTGQGYYGYTF. The DNA for the CDR3 is TGCGCCAGCAGCACTGGTACGGGACAGGGGTACTATGGCTACACCTTC. The chain has TRBV5-1 and TRBJ1-2; 10 bases are a match to TRBD1. V lost 4 bases and J lost 3; bases outside the gene matches: 9. Germline CDR1 SGHRS, CDR2 YFSETQ. The CDR3 has 16 amino acids.

This clonotype was seen at least ten times. The J gene is TRBJ1-1, the V gene TRBV11-2, with D hard to call. Germline V lookup: CDR1 SGHAT, CDR2 FQNNGV. This CDR3 is built from 13 residues. V was pared by 5 bases and J by 9 bases, with 16 bases between. The CDR3 coding sequence is TGTGCCAGCAGCCTCGATTCACCCCGGAAAGCTTTCTTT. Its protein product is CASSLDSPRKAFF.

This clonotype was observed many times. The chain combines TRBV7-6 with TRBJ2-7; 10 nucleotides match TRBD2. The ends lost 1 base at V and 7 bases at J; junction bases unmatched: 4. The CDR3 extends over 14 amino acids. From germline, CDR1 is SGHVS and CDR2 FNYEAQ. In DNA, the CDR3 is TGTGCCAGCAGCTTAGTAGGAGCGGGAGGGGAGCAGTACTTC. This codes for CASSLVGAGGEQYF.

The rearrangement uses TRBV18 and TRBJ1-1, with 9 bases that match TRBD1. The CDR3 is 16 residues long. From germline, CDR1 is KGHSH and CDR2 LQKENI. Unmatched junction bases numbered 10, after V lost 5 bases and J lost 3 bases. The DNA of the CDR3 is TGTGCCAGCTCAACCCGCCGGGGACAGGGTGACACTGAAGCTTTCTTT. Translation: CASSTRRGQGDTEAFF.